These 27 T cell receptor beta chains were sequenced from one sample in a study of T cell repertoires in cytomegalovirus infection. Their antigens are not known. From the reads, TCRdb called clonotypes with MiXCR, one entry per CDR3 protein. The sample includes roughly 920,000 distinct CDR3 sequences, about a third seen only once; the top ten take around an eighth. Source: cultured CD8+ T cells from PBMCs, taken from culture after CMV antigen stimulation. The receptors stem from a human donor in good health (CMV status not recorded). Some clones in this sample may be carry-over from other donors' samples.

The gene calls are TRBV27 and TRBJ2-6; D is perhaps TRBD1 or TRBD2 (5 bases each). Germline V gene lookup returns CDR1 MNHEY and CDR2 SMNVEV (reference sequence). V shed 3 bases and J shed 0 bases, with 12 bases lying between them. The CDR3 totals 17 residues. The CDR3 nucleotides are TGTGCCAGCAGTTTGAGGGGACCTACCTCTGGGGCCAACGTCCTGACTTTC. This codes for CASSLRGPTSGANVLTF.

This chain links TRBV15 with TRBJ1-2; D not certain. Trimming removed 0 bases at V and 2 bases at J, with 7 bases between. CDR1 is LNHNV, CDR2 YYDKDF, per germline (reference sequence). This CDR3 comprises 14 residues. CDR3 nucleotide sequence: TGTGCCACCAGCAGAGATGGGTCCAACTATGGCTACACCTTC. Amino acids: CATSRDGSNYGYTF. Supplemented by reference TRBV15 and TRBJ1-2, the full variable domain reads DAMVIQNPRYQVTQFGKPVTLSCSQTLNHNVMYWYQQKSSQAPKLLFHYYDKDFNNEADTPDNFQSRRPNTSFCFLDIRSPGLGDTAMYLCATSRDGSNYGYTFGSGTRLTVV.

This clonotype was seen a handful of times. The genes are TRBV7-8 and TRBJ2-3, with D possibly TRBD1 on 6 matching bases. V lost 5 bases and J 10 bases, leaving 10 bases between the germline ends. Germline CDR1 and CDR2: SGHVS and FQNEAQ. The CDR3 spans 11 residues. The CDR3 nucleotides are TGTGCCAGCAGCCAGGGACAACCGCAGTATTTT. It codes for CASSQGQPQYF.

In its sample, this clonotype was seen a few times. The CDR3 DNA is TGTGCCAGCAGTGCCCAACAGGGACCAAAGTACGAGCAGTACTTC. This translates into CASSAQQGPKYEQYF. The J gene is TRBJ2-7, the V gene TRBV27, with D tentatively TRBD1 (6 bases). CDR1 is MNHEY and CDR2 is SMNVEV in the germline V gene (reference sequence). Deletions cut 5 bases from V and 4 bases from J, with 18 bases between. The CDR3 covers 15 residues.

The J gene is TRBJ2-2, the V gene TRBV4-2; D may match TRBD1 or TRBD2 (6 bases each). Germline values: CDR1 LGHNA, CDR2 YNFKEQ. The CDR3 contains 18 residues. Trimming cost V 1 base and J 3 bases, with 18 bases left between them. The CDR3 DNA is TGTGCCAGCAGCCAAGTTCAGGTAGCGGACAGACACACCGGGGAGCTGTTTTTT. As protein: CASSQVQVADRHTGELFF.

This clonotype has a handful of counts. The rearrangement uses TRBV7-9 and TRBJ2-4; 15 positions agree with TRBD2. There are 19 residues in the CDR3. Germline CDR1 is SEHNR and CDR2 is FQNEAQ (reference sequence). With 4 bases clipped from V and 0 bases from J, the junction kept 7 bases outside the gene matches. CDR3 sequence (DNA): TGTGCCAGCAGCTCTCCGGGACTAGCGGGGGGTTTAGCCAAAAACATTCAGTACTTC. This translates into CASSSPGLAGGLAKNIQYF.

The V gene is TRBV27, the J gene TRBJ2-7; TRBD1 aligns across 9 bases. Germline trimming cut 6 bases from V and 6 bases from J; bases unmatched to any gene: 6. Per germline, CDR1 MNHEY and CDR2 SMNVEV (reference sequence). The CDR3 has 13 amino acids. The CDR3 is CASRHTGGFEQYF. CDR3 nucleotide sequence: TGTGCCAGCAGACACACAGGGGGCTTCGAGCAGTACTTC.

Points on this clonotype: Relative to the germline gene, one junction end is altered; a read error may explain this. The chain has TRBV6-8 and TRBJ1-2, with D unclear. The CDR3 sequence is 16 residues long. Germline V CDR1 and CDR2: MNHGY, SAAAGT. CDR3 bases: TGTGCCAGCAGTGACTCGTCCCGGGGATCTAACTATGGCTACACCTTC. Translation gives CASSDSSRGSNYGYTF.

The chain's CDR3 is CARGMDLRNTEAFF. In DNA, the CDR3 is TGTGCCAGGGGGATGGATTTGAGGAACACTGAAGCTTTCTTT. V is TRBV12-3 or TRBV12-4 and J is TRBJ1-1; no definite D call. Trimming cost V 9 bases and J 1 base, with 15 bases left between them. This CDR3 has 14 residues.

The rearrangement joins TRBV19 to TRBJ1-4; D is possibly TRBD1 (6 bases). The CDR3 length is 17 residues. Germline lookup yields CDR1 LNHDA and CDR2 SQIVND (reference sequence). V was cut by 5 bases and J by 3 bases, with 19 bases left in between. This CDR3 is CASSGGVADRPNEKLFF. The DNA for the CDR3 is TGTGCCAGTAGTGGTGGCGTCGCGGACAGACCTAATGAAAAACTGTTTTTT. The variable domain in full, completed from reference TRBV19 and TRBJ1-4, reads DGGITQSPKYLFRKEGQNVTLSCEQNLNHDAMYWYRQDPGQGLRLIYYSQIVNDFQKGDIAEGYSVSREKKESFPLTVTSAQKNPTAFYLCASSGGVADRPNEKLFFGSGTQLSVL.

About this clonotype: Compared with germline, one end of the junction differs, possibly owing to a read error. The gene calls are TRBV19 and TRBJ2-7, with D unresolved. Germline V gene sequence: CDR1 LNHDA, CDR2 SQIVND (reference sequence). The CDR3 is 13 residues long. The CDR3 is CAGSRSATYEQYF. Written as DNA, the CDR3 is TGTGCCGGTAGCCGAAGTGCAACCTACGAGCAGTACTTC.

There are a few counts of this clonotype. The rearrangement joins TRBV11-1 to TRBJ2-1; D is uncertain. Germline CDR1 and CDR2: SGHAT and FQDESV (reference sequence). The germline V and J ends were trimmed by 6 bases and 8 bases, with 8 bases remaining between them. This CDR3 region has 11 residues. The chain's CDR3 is CASRYRDEQFF. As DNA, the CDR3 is TGTGCCAGCAGGTATCGCGATGAGCAGTTCTTC.

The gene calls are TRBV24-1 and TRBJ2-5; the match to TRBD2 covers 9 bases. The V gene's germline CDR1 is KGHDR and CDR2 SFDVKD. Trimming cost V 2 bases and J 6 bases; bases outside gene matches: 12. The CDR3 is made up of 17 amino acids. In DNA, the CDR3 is TGTGCCACCAGTGATTGGAGCCAGCGGGGGGCTTTCCAGACCCAGTACTTC. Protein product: CATSDWSQRGAFQTQYF.

The CDR3 bases are TGTGCCAGCAGCTTAACACAGGGGACAGATACGCAGTATTTT. Amino acid sequence: CASSLTQGTDTQYF. The chain links TRBV7-9 to TRBJ2-3; 7 bases match TRBD1. Germline V gene sequence: CDR1 SEHNR, CDR2 FQNEAQ (reference sequence). The CDR3 runs 14 residues. Trimming removed 2 bases from V and 3 bases from J; junction bases left unmatched: 2.

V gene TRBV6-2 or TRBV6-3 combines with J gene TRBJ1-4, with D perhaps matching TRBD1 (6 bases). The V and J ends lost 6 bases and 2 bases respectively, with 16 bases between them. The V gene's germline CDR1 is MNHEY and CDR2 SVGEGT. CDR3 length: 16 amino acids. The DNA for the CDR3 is TGTGCCAGCAGACTCTCCGAAGGGGGGACTAATGAAAAACTGTTTTTT. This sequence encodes CASRLSEGGTNEKLFF.

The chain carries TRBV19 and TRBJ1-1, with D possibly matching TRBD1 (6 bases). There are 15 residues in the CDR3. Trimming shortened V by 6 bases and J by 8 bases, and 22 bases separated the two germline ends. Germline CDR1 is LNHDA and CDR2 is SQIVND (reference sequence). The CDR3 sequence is CASSKYPTGTQEAFF. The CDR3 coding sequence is TGTGCCAGTAGCAAATACCCAACAGGGACTCAGGAAGCTTTCTTT. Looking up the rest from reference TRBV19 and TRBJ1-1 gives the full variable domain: DGGITQSPKYLFRKEGQNVTLSCEQNLNHDAMYWYRQDPGQGLRLIYYSQIVNDFQKGDIAEGYSVSREKKESFPLTVTSAQKNPTAFYLCASSKYPTGTQEAFFGQGTRLTVV.

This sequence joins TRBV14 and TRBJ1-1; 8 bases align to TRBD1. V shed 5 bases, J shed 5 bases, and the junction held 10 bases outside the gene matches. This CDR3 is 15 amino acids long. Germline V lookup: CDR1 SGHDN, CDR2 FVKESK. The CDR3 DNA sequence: TGTGCCAGCAGCATCCGAGGACAGGGCGAAACTGAAGCTTTCTTT. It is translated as CASSIRGQGETEAFF.

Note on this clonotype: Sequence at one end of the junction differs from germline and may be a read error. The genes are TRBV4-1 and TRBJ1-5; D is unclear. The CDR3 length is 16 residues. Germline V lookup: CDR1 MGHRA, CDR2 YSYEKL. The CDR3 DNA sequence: TGCGCCAACAGCCATGCCAGCGTTCGGATGGAGCAGCCCCAGCATTTT. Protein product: CANSHASVRMEQPQHF.

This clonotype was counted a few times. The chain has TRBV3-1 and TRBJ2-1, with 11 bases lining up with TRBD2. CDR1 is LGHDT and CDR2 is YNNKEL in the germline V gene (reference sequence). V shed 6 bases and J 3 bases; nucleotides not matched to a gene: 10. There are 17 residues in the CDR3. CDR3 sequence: CASSQTTSGAIYNEQFF. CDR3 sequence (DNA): TGTGCCAGCAGTCAAACGACTAGCGGGGCGATCTACAATGAGCAGTTCTTC.

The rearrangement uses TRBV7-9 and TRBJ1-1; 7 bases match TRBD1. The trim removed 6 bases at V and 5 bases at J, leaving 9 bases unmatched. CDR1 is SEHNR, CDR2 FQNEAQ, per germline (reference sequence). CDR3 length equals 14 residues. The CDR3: CASRGEGAFTEAFF. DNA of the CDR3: TGTGCCAGCAGGGGGGAGGGGGCGTTTACTGAAGCTTTCTTT. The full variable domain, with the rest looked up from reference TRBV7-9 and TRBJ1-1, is DTGVSQNPRHKITKRGQNVTFRCDPISEHNRLYWYRQTLGQGPEFLTYFQNEAQLEKSRLLSDRFSAERPKGSFSTLEIQRTEQGDSAMYLCASRGEGAFTEAFFGQGTRLTVV.

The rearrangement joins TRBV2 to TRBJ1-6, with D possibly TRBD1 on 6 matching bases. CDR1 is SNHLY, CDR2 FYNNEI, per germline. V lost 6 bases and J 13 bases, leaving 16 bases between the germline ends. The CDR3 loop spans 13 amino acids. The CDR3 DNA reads TGTGCCAGCAGAGGGGGGGGGTTATCGCCCCTCCACTTT. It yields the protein CASRGGGLSPLHF.

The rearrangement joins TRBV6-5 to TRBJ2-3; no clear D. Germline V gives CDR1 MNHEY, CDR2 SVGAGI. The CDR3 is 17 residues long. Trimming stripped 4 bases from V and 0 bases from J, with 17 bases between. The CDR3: CASSLIPKAASTDTQYF. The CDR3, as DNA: TGTGCCAGCAGTTTAATCCCTAAGGCAGCTAGCACAGATACGCAGTATTTT.

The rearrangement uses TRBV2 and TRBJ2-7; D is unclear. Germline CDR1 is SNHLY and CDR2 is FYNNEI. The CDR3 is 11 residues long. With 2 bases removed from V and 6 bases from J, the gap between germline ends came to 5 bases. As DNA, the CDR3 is TGTGCCAGCAGTGAACGGGTCGAGCAGTACGTC. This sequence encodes CASSERVEQYV.

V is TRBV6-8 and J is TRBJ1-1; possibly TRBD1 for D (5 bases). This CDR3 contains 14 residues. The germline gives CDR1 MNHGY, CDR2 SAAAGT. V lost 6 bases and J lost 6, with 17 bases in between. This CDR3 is CASSLDPKGSEAFF. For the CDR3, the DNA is TGTGCCAGCAGCCTGGACCCGAAGGGGTCTGAAGCTTTCTTT.

Here the CDR3 reads CATSDLMKGEQFF. For the CDR3, the DNA is TGTGCCACCAGTGATTTGATGAAAGGCGAGCAGTTCTTC. The V call is TRBV24-1, the J call TRBJ2-1; D call uncertain. There are 13 residues in the CDR3. Germline assignment: CDR1 KGHDR and CDR2 SFDVKD. Trimming pared 0 bases from V and 10 bases from J, leaving 9 bases between.

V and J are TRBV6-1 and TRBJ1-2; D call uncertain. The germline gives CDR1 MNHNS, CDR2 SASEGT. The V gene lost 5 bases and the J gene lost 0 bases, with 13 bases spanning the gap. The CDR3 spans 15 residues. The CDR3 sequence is CASSYSASANYGYTF. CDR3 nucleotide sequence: TGTGCCAGCAGTTACAGCGCCTCGGCTAACTATGGCTACACCTTC.

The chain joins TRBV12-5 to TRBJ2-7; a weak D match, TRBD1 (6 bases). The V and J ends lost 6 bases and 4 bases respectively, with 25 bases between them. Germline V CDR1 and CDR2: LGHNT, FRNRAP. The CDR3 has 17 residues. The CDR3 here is CASGSIVSGTPTYEQYF. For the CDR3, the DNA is TGTGCTAGTGGCTCTATTGTGAGTGGGACACCAACTTACGAGCAGTACTTC.